This TCR beta chain was observed in a study of T cells in Graves' hyperthyroidism and ophthalmopathy. Across the study: Peripheral blood was collected at initial diagnosis, before any treatment.

This clonotype was recorded a few times. A read error is possible here, since a much larger clone lies one base away. Deletions cut 1 base from V and 9 bases from J, with 14 bases between. The CDR3 runs to 14 residues. Germline-derived CDR1 and CDR2 are SGHRS and YFSETQ. RNA transcripts served as the template for amplifying TCR beta CDR3 regions. The TCR CDR3 was amplified in a first-round RT-PCR using the HTBI primer set. Each CDR3 protein is one row after TCRdb ran MiXCR on the multiplex PCR reads. The repertoire has about 600,000 distinct CDR3 sequences, roughly 15% of them found once; the top ten carry less than 3.5%.

This receptor was identified in a middle-aged woman with Graves' ophthalmopathy. V usage is TRBV5-1 and J usage is TRBJ2-1; a possible D gene is TRBD1 (5 bases). Sequenced material: blood. The CDR3 reads CASSLSPGCGEQFF. The CDR3 nucleotides are TGCGCCAGCAGCTTGTCTCCAGGGTGCGGTGAGCAGTTCTTC. The complete variable domain, with remaining parts taken from reference TRBV5-1 and TRBJ2-1, reads KAGVTQTPRYLIKTRGQQVTLSCSPISGHRSVSWYQQTPGQGLQFLFEYFSETQRNKGNFPGRFSGRQFSNSRSEMNVSTLELGDSALYLCASSLSPGCGEQFFGPGTRLTVL.